This T cell receptor (beta chain) comes out of a study of blood T cell repertoires in COVID-19. Study-wide context: Acute and convalescent COVID-19 specimens originated in the United States, Italy and Spain. T cells, B-cell-depleted T cells, or PBMCs supplied cDNA or gDNA.

Profiling relied on immunoSEQ multiplex PCR, and the TCRdb table lists in-frame clones only, not all of them. The sample contains 150,000 to 200,000 clones, roughly 93% of which appear only once. The CDR3 is 14 residues long. Germline CDR1 and CDR2: KGHSH and LQKENI. V lost 6 bases and J 0 bases, leaving 11 bases between the germline ends. The J gene is TRBJ1-1, the V gene TRBV18; D is possibly TRBD1 (5 bases). This receptor was obtained from a man between 18 and 35 years old with acute or convalescent COVID-19. Sequenced sample: peripheral blood. This CDR3 reads CASSPTDMNTEAFF. As DNA, the CDR3 is TGTGCCAGCTCGCCGACAGATATGAACACTGAAGCTTTCTTT.